Listed below are T cell receptor beta chains from one sample, sequenced in a study of blood T cell repertoires in COVID-19. The repertoire was sequenced with immunoSEQ multiplex PCR; TCRdb's copy has only in-frame clones and lacks some. The sample holds around 70,000 clones; around 82% are singletons and the top ten take approximately 6.6%. The sequencing sample was made of peripheral blood. Receptors were obtained from a man between 60 and 70 years old with acute or convalescent COVID-19. The CDR3 runs from the conserved cysteine through the conserved F or W. The D gene is left open where the match is weak. Not every row has a clone size; where given, it reads once, few, many or a size class.

j_gene	abundance	d_gene	v_gene	CDR3aa	CDR3nt
TRBJ1-1	NA	TRBD1	TRBV19	CASRTRGWTEAFF	TGTGCCAGTAGGACCAGGGGGTGGACTGAAGCTTTCTTT
TRBJ1-6	once	NA	TRBV10-3	CAISESQGDNSPLHF	TGTGCCATCAGTGAGTCTCAGGGTGATAATTCACCCCTCCACTTT
TRBJ1-1	NA	TRBD1	TRBV3-1/TRBV3-2	CASSQVPRTGVTEAFF	TGTGCCAGCAGCCAAGTCCCCCGGACAGGGGTGACTGAAGCTTTCTTT
TRBJ1-6	NA	NA	TRBV5-1	CASSLGDITYSPLHF	TGCGCCAGCAGCTTGGGTGACATCACCTATTCACCCCTCCACTTT
TRBJ1-3	NA	TRBD1	TRBV5-1	CASSLGDRGYGNTIYF	TGCGCCAGCAGCTTGGGGGACAGGGGATATGGAAACACCATATATTTT
TRBJ2-5	NA	TRBD1	TRBV7-2	CASSRGQPQETQYF	TGTGCCAGCAGTCGGGGACAGCCCCAAGAGACCCAGTACTTC
TRBJ1-1	NA	NA	TRBV14	CASSQDRKRDTEAFF	TGTGCCAGCAGCCAAGATCGAAAAAGAGACACTGAAGCTTTCTTT
TRBJ1-2	few	NA	TRBV2	CASSELGVYGYTF	TGTGCCAGCAGTGAATTAGGGGTCTATGGCTACACCTTC
TRBJ1-2	NA	TRBD1	TRBV7-8	CASSPTGIYGYTF	TGTGCCAGCAGCCCGACAGGGATCTATGGCTACACCTTC
TRBJ2-5	NA	NA	TRBV4-2	CASSQEGSSRKTQYF	TGTGCCAGCAGCCAAGAAGGTAGTTCGAGGAAGACCCAGTACTTC
TRBJ1-4	NA	TRBD1	TRBV3-1/TRBV3-2	CASSTGQGVNEKLFF	TGTGCCAGCAGCACTGGACAGGGGGTTAATGAAAAACTGTTTTTT
TRBJ2-7	few	TRBD1	TRBV9	CASSVRDSTYEQYF	TGTGCCAGCAGCGTCCGGGACAGCACCTACGAGCAGTACTTC